This T cell receptor beta chain was obtained from a study of cytomegalovirus exposure and HLA in healthy donors. Background on the study: Unique TCRs numbering roughly 85 million, obtained from HLA-typed donors, made up an early data release.

The CDR3 consists of 14 residues. V lost 0 bases to trimming and J lost 10 bases, with 12 bases between them. Per germline, CDR1 LNHDA and CDR2 SQIVND (reference sequence). PCR involved 60 Vbeta and 13 Jbeta primers. The table came from immunoSEQ multiplex PCR; TCRdb's copy has only in-frame clones and leaves some out. The sample has 150,000 to 200,000 clones; around 81% are singletons. General study results and limits: Most CMV-associated TCR beta chains appeared HLA-restricted in a later analysis. What a later analysis showed was that several of the most significant clusters appeared linked to common viral pathogens. A missense DCLRE1C variant was associated with V- and J-gene trimming of TCR beta chains in a later analysis, and an independent cohort replicated the association.

A note on this clone: Its antigen is undetermined.

The receptor's source is a woman aged 25-40 years in good health and CMV-seronegative. The chain uses TRBV19 and TRBJ2-2; D is uncertain. The sequencing input was PBMCs. The CDR3 reads CASSIERPPEELFF. The CDR3 nucleotides read TGTGCCAGTAGTATAGAGCGGCCCCCTGAGGAGCTGTTTTTT.